A selection of T cell receptor beta chains follows, all from one sample in a study of T cell changes during pregnancy in multiple sclerosis. Method: immunoSEQ multiplex PCR; TCRdb's copy keeps in-frame clones and lacks some. The sample records 55,000 to 85,000 clones, roughly 90% being singletons. This specimen was peripheral blood, taken in the second trimester of pregnancy. The source is a female donor with multiple sclerosis, enrolled in a pregnancy study. The CDR3 runs from the conserved cysteine through the conserved F or W. A D gene is named only where the DNA matches it firmly. Some rows mark clone size as missing; the rest say once, few, many or name a class of expanded clone.

j_gene: TRBJ2-3
v_gene: TRBV29-1
d_gene: .
abundance: .
CDR3aa: CSVTPAGADTQYF
CDR3nt: TGCAGCGTGACGCCAGCAGGGGCAGATACGCAGTATTTT

j_gene: TRBJ2-5
v_gene: TRBV7-8
d_gene: .
abundance: .
CDR3aa: CASSLEAGKETQYF
CDR3nt: TGTGCCAGCAGCTTAGAGGCAGGGAAGGAGACCCAGTACTTC

j_gene: TRBJ1-2
v_gene: TRBV6-5
d_gene: .
abundance: .
CDR3aa: CASSLHPGAGGYTF
CDR3nt: TGTGCCAGCAGCCTCCACCCAGGGGCAGGTGGCTACACCTTC

j_gene: TRBJ2-6
v_gene: TRBV5-1
d_gene: TRBD1
abundance: .
CDR3aa: CASSAWTGRPVGANVLTF
CDR3nt: TGCGCCAGCAGCGCCTGGACAGGCCGCCCCGTTGGGGCCAACGTCCTGACTTTC

j_gene: TRBJ2-1
v_gene: TRBV10-3
d_gene: TRBD1
abundance: .
CDR3aa: CATTGNDANEQFF
CDR3nt: TGTGCCACGACAGGGAATGATGCAAATGAGCAGTTCTTC

j_gene: TRBJ2-7
v_gene: TRBV27
d_gene: TRBD1
abundance: .
CDR3aa: CASRLGGQGPYEQYF
CDR3nt: TGTGCCAGCAGACTGGGGGGACAGGGGCCCTACGAGCAGTACTTC

j_gene: TRBJ2-7
v_gene: TRBV6-5
d_gene: .
abundance: once
CDR3aa: CASSYSLMGQGYEQYF
CDR3nt: TGTGCCAGCAGTTACTCTTTGATGGGTCAGGGCTACGAGCAGTACTTC

j_gene: TRBJ2-5
v_gene: TRBV6-1
d_gene: .
abundance: .
CDR3aa: CASSDGGLRETQYF
CDR3nt: TGTGCCAGCAGTGACGGGGGGCTCCGAGAGACCCAGTACTTC

j_gene: TRBJ1-1
v_gene: TRBV29-1
d_gene: .
abundance: .
CDR3aa: CSVDQSNTEAFF
CDR3nt: TGCAGCGTTGACCAGTCTAACACTGAAGCTTTCTTT

j_gene: TRBJ1-1
v_gene: TRBV5-1
d_gene: .
abundance: .
CDR3aa: CASSLTRVGAFF
CDR3nt: TGCGCCAGCAGCCTCACGCGGGTAGGAGCTTTCTTT

j_gene: TRBJ1-6
v_gene: TRBV2
d_gene: .
abundance: .
CDR3aa: CASSPAQGLDGSPLHF
CDR3nt: TGTGCCAGCAGTCCCGCCCAGGGGCTGGACGGGTCACCCCTCCACTTT

j_gene: TRBJ1-5
v_gene: TRBV5-5
d_gene: .
abundance: once
CDR3aa: CASSPGQGPQPQHF
CDR3nt: TGTGCCAGCAGCCCGGGACAAGGACCCCAGCCCCAGCATTTT

j_gene: TRBJ1-1
v_gene: TRBV28
d_gene: TRBD1
abundance: .
CDR3aa: CASSSGQVMNTEAFF
CDR3nt: TGTGCCAGCAGTTCGGGACAGGTGATGAACACTGAAGCTTTCTTT

j_gene: TRBJ1-5
v_gene: TRBV2
d_gene: TRBD1
abundance: once
CDR3aa: CARGGQGDQPQHF
CDR3nt: TGTGCCAGAGGGGGACAGGGAGATCAGCCCCAGCATTTT

j_gene: TRBJ2-7
v_gene: TRBV5-4
d_gene: TRBD2
abundance: .
CDR3aa: CASSYPTSGSRAEYF
CDR3nt: TGTGCCAGCAGCTACCCGACTAGCGGGAGCCGGGCGGAGTACTTC

j_gene: TRBJ2-1
v_gene: TRBV4-3
d_gene: TRBD2
abundance: .
CDR3aa: CASSQAPRGAYNEQFF
CDR3nt: TGCGCCAGCAGCCAAGCTCCCCGGGGGGCCTACAATGAGCAGTTCTTC

j_gene: TRBJ1-1
v_gene: TRBV6-1
d_gene: TRBD1
abundance: .
CDR3aa: CASRDRVNTEAFF
CDR3nt: TGTGCCAGCCGGGACAGGGTGAACACTGAAGCTTTCTTT

j_gene: TRBJ2-3
v_gene: TRBV6-6
d_gene: TRBD2
abundance: .
CDR3aa: CASKVPGGSDTQYF
CDR3nt: TGTGCCAGCAAAGTCCCGGGAGGGTCTGATACGCAGTATTTT

j_gene: TRBJ1-6
v_gene: TRBV7-9
d_gene: TRBD1
abundance: .
CDR3aa: CASSSTGDHNSPLHF
CDR3nt: TGTGCCAGCAGCTCGACAGGGGATCATAATTCACCCCTCCACTTT

j_gene: TRBJ2-1
v_gene: TRBV27
d_gene: TRBD2
abundance: .
CDR3aa: CASRPSGSNNEQFF
CDR3nt: TGTGCCAGCAGGCCGAGCGGGAGCAACAATGAGCAGTTCTTC

j_gene: TRBJ1-4
v_gene: TRBV5-1
d_gene: .
abundance: .
CDR3aa: CARIGRALFEKLFF
CDR3nt: TGCGCCAGAATAGGCAGGGCCTTGTTTGAAAAACTGTTTTTT

j_gene: TRBJ1-6
v_gene: TRBV5-1
d_gene: TRBD1
abundance: .
CDR3aa: CASSLSTGTGLGSPLHF
CDR3nt: TGCGCCAGCAGCCTTTCGACCGGGACAGGGCTAGGCTCACCCCTCCACTTT

j_gene: TRBJ1-5
v_gene: TRBV5-1
d_gene: TRBD1
abundance: .
CDR3aa: CASSPGQGAQPQHF
CDR3nt: TGCGCCAGCAGCCCCGGACAGGGAGCTCAGCCCCAGCATTTT

j_gene: TRBJ2-1
v_gene: TRBV6-1
d_gene: .
abundance: .
CDR3aa: CASVPLALLYNEQFF
CDR3nt: TGTGCCAGCGTACCACTAGCTCTCCTCTACAATGAGCAGTTCTTC

j_gene: TRBJ2-5
v_gene: TRBV5-1
d_gene: TRBD1
abundance: .
CDR3aa: CASSLAGTGSETQYF
CDR3nt: TGCGCCAGCAGCTTGGCTGGGACAGGGTCGGAGACCCAGTACTTC

j_gene: TRBJ2-5
v_gene: TRBV27
d_gene: TRBD1
abundance: .
CDR3aa: CASSLLLPGQAPSQGETQYF
CDR3nt: TGTGCCAGCAGTTTATTACTGCCGGGACAGGCTCCCTCTCAAGGGGAGACCCAGTACTTC

j_gene: TRBJ1-2
v_gene: TRBV19
d_gene: TRBD1
abundance: .
CDR3aa: CASTSLTGGADYGYTF
CDR3nt: TGTGCCAGTACCTCACTCACAGGGGGAGCGGACTATGGCTACACCTTC

j_gene: TRBJ1-6
v_gene: TRBV7-9
d_gene: .
abundance: once
CDR3aa: CASSVYRGMGYSPLHF
CDR3nt: TGTGCCAGCAGCGTCTATCGGGGGATGGGGTATTCACCCCTCCACTTT

j_gene: TRBJ2-3
v_gene: TRBV7-6
d_gene: TRBD2
abundance: .
CDR3aa: CASSSPLAGAAGDTQYF
CDR3nt: TGTGCCAGCAGCTCTCCACTAGCGGGGGCCGCGGGAGATACGCAGTATTTT

j_gene: TRBJ2-1
v_gene: TRBV6-5
d_gene: TRBD2
abundance: once
CDR3aa: CASSSTTSGSFYEQFF
CDR3nt: TGTGCCAGCAGTTCTACGACTAGCGGGAGTTTCTATGAGCAGTTCTTC

j_gene: TRBJ2-2
v_gene: TRBV7-8
d_gene: TRBD2
abundance: .
CDR3aa: CASSFQRGRTGELFF
CDR3nt: TGTGCCAGCAGCTTCCAGCGGGGGCGCACCGGGGAGCTGTTTTTT

j_gene: TRBJ2-7
v_gene: TRBV5-1
d_gene: TRBD1
abundance: .
CDR3aa: CASSFSGQGHEQYF
CDR3nt: TGCGCCAGCAGCTTTTCGGGACAGGGGCACGAGCAGTACTTC

j_gene: TRBJ2-7
v_gene: TRBV6-1
d_gene: TRBD1
abundance: .
CDR3aa: CASGLERGLNEQYF
CDR3nt: TGTGCCAGCGGATTGGAGAGGGGGCTGAACGAGCAGTACTTC

j_gene: TRBJ1-6
v_gene: TRBV7-2
d_gene: .
abundance: .
CDR3aa: CASSLAPWGQETSPLHF
CDR3nt: TGTGCCAGCAGCTTAGCTCCCTGGGGGCAGGAAACATCACCCCTCCACTTT

j_gene: TRBJ2-4
v_gene: TRBV5-1
d_gene: TRBD2
abundance: .
CDR3aa: CASSARTSGAAKNIQYF
CDR3nt: TGCGCCAGCAGCGCGAGGACTAGCGGAGCAGCCAAAAACATTCAGTACTTC

j_gene: TRBJ1-1
v_gene: TRBV14
d_gene: .
abundance: .
CDR3aa: CASSQDLQRRNTEAFF
CDR3nt: TGTGCCAGCAGCCAAGATCTTCAAAGGAGGAACACTGAAGCTTTCTTT

j_gene: TRBJ2-5
v_gene: TRBV5-1
d_gene: TRBD2
abundance: .
CDR3aa: CASRTSGKETQYF
CDR3nt: TGCGCCAGCCGGACTAGCGGGAAAGAGACCCAGTACTTC

j_gene: TRBJ2-6
v_gene: TRBV27
d_gene: TRBD1
abundance: .
CDR3aa: CASSTTTGLGSGANVLTF
CDR3nt: TGTGCCAGCAGCACCACGACAGGGCTTGGCTCTGGGGCCAACGTCCTGACTTTC

j_gene: TRBJ2-7
v_gene: TRBV10-3
d_gene: TRBD1
abundance: .
CDR3aa: CAISENRDRDEQYF
CDR3nt: TGTGCCATCAGTGAGAATCGGGACAGGGACGAGCAGTACTTC

j_gene: TRBJ2-7
v_gene: TRBV4-3
d_gene: TRBD2
abundance: .
CDR3aa: CASSREIAGGPYEQYF
CDR3nt: TGCGCCAGCAGCCGAGAAATAGCGGGGGGGCCCTACGAGCAGTACTTC

j_gene: TRBJ1-2
v_gene: TRBV7-9
d_gene: TRBD1
abundance: few
CDR3aa: CASSADRGPHGYTF
CDR3nt: TGTGCCAGCAGCGCAGATAGGGGGCCCCATGGCTACACCTTC

j_gene: TRBJ2-2
v_gene: TRBV25-1
d_gene: .
abundance: .
CDR3aa: CASKSRVGELFF
CDR3nt: TGTGCCAGCAAGAGCAGGGTAGGGGAGCTGTTTTTT

j_gene: TRBJ2-1
v_gene: TRBV18
d_gene: TRBD2
abundance: .
CDR3aa: CASSPPGRVVNEQFF
CDR3nt: TGTGCCAGCTCACCACCGGGGAGGGTGGTGAATGAGCAGTTCTTC

j_gene: TRBJ1-1
v_gene: TRBV11-3
d_gene: .
abundance: .
CDR3aa: CASSLNTEAFF
CDR3nt: TGTGCCAGCAGCCTAAACACTGAAGCTTTCTTT

j_gene: TRBJ2-3
v_gene: TRBV5-4
d_gene: TRBD2
abundance: .
CDR3aa: CASSFHSGTSGRLSTDTQYF
CDR3nt: TGTGCCAGCAGCTTTCATTCGGGGACTAGCGGGCGTCTTAGCACAGATACGCAGTATTTT

j_gene: TRBJ1-5
v_gene: TRBV18
d_gene: .
abundance: .
CDR3aa: CASSPQGYGNQPQHF
CDR3nt: TGTGCCAGCTCACCTCAGGGATACGGCAATCAGCCCCAGCATTTT